A single sample is the source of the 11 T cell receptor beta chains below, sequenced in a study of OX40 agonist ivuxolimab in advanced cancers. TCRdb's table, derived via immunoSEQ multiplex PCR, lists solely in-frame clones and lacks some. The sample has roughly 91,000 clones, roughly 90% seen once. The sequencing used CD4+ or CD8+ T cells sorted from blood, collected in a trial of the OX40 agonist ivuxolimab. These receptors were collected from an adult with an advanced solid tumor such as melanoma, head and neck, liver or kidney cancer.

This chain connects TRBV25-1 to TRBJ1-6, with D uncertain. There are 15 residues in the CDR3. Germline lookup yields CDR1 MGHDK and CDR2 SYGVNS. The V gene lost 2 bases and the J gene lost 7 bases, with 12 bases spanning the gap. CDR3 region: CASSEDPGANSPLHF. CDR3 nucleotides: TGTGCCAGCAGTGAAGACCCGGGCGCAAATTCACCCCTCCACTTT.

V and J are TRBV19 and TRBJ1-5, with D maybe TRBD1 (5 bases). V was shortened by 1 base and J by 1 base, with 14 bases between the two germline ends. Germline CDR1 LNHDA, CDR2 SQIVND (reference sequence). The CDR3 sequence is 17 residues long. The CDR3 here is CASSIVRQGLSNQPQHF. CDR3 DNA: TGTGCCAGTAGTATAGTCCGGCAGGGTTTGAGCAATCAGCCCCAGCATTTT.

This clone was seen just once. The CDR3 nucleotides read TGTGCCAGCAGTTTTTGGGGTCGAGGCAATCAGCCCCAGCATTTT. It codes for CASSFWGRGNQPQHF. This rearrangement joins TRBV28 to TRBJ1-5; D gene unclear. V was clipped by 3 bases and J by 2 bases, with 11 bases between them. This CDR3 region has 15 residues. Germline V CDR1 and CDR2: MDHEN, SYDVKM.

The gene calls are TRBV9 and TRBJ2-3; 12 bases are shared with TRBD2. The germline CDR1 and CDR2 sequences are SGDLS and YYNGEE. Losses at the gene ends were 0 bases for V and 5 bases for J; bases not matched to a gene: 4. This CDR3 is built from 16 residues. For the CDR3, the DNA is TGTGCCAGCAGCGTAGGGACTAGCGGGGCAGGAGATACGCAGTATTTT. Translated: CASSVGTSGAGDTQYF.

DNA of the CDR3: TGCAGCGTAGATGGGGGCTATGGCTACACCTTC. It specifies CSVDGGYGYTF. The rearrangement joins TRBV29-1 to TRBJ1-2; tentatively, D is TRBD1 (5 bases). Trimming stripped 6 bases from V and 4 bases from J, with 9 bases between. CDR1 SQVTM and CDR2 ANQGSEA come from the germline V gene. The CDR3 loop spans 11 amino acids. The variable domain in full, with the rest retrieved from reference TRBV29-1 and TRBJ1-2, is SAVISQKPSRDICQRGTSLTIQCQVDSQVTMMFWYRQQPGQSLTLIATANQGSEATYESGFVIDKFPISRPNLTFSTLTVSNMSPEDSSIYLCSVDGGYGYTFGSGTRLTVV.

The gene calls are TRBV19 and TRBJ2-1, with TRBD1 matching over 7 bases. CDR1 and CDR2 (germline): LNHDA, SQIVND (reference sequence). This CDR3 comprises 14 residues. V lost 6 bases, J lost 5 bases, and 7 bases stayed unmatched. CDR3 protein: CASRQGVLNNEQFF. CDR3 nucleotide sequence: TGTGCCAGTAGGCAGGGGGTGCTGAACAATGAGCAGTTCTTC.

The chain is built from TRBV7-2 and TRBJ2-5, with unresolved D. There are 14 residues in the CDR3. Per the germline V gene, CDR1 is SGHTA and CDR2 is FQGNSA. The germline V and J ends were trimmed by 3 bases and 2 bases, with 10 bases remaining between them. DNA of the CDR3: TGTGCCAGCAGCTTCCAGGCCGCTCAAGAGACCCAGTACTTC. Its protein product is CASSFQAAQETQYF.

The J gene is TRBJ1-4, the V gene TRBV6-5; D not resolved. V lost 2 bases to trimming and J lost 5 bases, with 6 bases between them. Germline V lookup: CDR1 MNHEY, CDR2 SVGAGI. The CDR3 runs to 13 residues. The CDR3 spells CASSYRTNEKLFF. Written as DNA, the CDR3 is TGTGCCAGCAGTTACCGGACGAATGAAAAACTGTTTTTT.

This chain joins TRBV7-9 and TRBJ2-4; D is uncertain. Germline CDR1 is SEHNR and CDR2 is FQNEAQ (reference sequence). The CDR3 has 14 amino acids. The ends were cut back, 2 bases at V and 8 bases at J, with 13 bases in the middle. Here the CDR3 DNA reads TGTGCCAGCAGCTTACTTGGCCGAGAGTACATTCAGTACTTC. Translating it yields CASSLLGREYIQYF. Together with reference TRBV7-9 and TRBJ2-4, the CDR3 gives the full variable domain: DTGVSQNPRHKITKRGQNVTFRCDPISEHNRLYWYRQTLGQGPEFLTYFQNEAQLEKSRLLSDRFSAERPKGSFSTLEIQRTEQGDSAMYLCASSLLGREYIQYFGAGTRLSVL.

V is TRBV21-1 and J is TRBJ2-2; the D call in the table, TRBD1, was not verified against the DNA. TRBV21-1 is assigned pseudogene status. The CDR3 is made up of 18 amino acids. CDR3 sequence reads: CASSKEDRGPGNTGELFF. CDR3 DNA: TGTGCCAGCAGCAAAGAGGACAGGGGGCCCGGAAACACCGGGGAGCTGTTTTTT.

The gene calls are TRBV28 and TRBJ2-3; TRBD2 matches at 7 bases. The CDR3 is 14 amino acids. CDR1 is MDHEN and CDR2 is SYDVKM in the germline V gene. V lost 5 bases and J lost 5; bases outside the gene matches: 7. The CDR3 spells CASSPPGGGDTQYF. The CDR3 DNA sequence: TGTGCCAGCAGTCCCCCGGGGGGAGGAGATACGCAGTATTTT.